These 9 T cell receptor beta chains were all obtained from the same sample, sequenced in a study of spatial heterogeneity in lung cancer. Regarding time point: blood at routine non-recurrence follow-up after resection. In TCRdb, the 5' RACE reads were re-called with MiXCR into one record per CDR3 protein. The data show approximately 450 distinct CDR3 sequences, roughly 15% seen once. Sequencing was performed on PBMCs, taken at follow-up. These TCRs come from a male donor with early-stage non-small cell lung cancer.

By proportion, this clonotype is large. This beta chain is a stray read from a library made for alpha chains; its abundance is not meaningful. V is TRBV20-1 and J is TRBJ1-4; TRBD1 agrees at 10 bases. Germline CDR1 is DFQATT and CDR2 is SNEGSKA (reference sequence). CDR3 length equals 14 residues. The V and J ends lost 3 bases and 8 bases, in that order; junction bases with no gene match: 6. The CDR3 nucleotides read TGCAGTGCTAGTGGGACAGGGGTTCGCGAAAAACTGTTTTTT. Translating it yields CSASGTGVREKLFF.

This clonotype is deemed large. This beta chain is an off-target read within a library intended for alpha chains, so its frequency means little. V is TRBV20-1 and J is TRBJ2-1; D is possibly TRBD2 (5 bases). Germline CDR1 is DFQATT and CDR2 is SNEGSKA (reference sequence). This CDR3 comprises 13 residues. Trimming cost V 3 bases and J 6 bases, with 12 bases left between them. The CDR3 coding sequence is TGCAGTGCTAGGGACTCGGGGTTCAATGAGCAGTTCTTC. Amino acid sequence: CSARDSGFNEQFF.

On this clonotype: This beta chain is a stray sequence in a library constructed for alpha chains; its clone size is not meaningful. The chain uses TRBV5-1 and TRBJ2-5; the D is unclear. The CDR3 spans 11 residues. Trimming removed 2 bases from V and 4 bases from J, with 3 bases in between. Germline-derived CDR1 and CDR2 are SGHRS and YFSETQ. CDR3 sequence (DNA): TGCGCCAGCAGCTTCACAGAGACCCAGTACTTC. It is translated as CASSFTETQYF.

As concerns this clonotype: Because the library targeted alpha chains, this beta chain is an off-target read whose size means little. CDR3 bases: TGTGCCAGCAGCCTACGGACGGAAACCTACAATGAGCAGTTCTTC. It is translated as CASSLRTETYNEQFF. The gene calls are TRBV7-9 and TRBJ2-1; D is unresolved. CDR1 and CDR2 (germline): SEHNR, FQNEAQ (reference sequence). The V end was cut by 5 bases, the J end by 2 bases, with 13 bases between. The CDR3 is 15 residues long.

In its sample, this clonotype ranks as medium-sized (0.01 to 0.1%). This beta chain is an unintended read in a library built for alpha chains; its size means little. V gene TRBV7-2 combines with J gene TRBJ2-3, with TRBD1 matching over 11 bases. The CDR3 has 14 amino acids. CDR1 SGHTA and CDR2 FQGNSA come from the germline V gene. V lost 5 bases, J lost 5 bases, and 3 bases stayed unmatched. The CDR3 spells CASSGTGGKDTQYF. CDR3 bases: TGTGCCAGCAGCGGGACAGGGGGTAAAGATACGCAGTATTTT.

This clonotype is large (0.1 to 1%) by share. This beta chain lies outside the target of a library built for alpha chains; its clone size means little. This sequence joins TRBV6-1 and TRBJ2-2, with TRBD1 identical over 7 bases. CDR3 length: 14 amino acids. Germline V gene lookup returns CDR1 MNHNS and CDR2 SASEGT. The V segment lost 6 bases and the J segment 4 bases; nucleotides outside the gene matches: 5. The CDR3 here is CASRDRESTGELFF. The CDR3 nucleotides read TGTGCCAGCAGAGACAGGGAGTCCACCGGGGAGCTGTTTTTT.

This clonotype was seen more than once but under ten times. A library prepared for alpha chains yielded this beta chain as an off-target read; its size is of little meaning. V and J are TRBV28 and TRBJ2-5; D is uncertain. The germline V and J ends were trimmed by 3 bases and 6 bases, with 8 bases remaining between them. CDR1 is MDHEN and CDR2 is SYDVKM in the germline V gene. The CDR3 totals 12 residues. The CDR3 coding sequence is TGTGCCAGCAGTTTGGGTAGGCAGACCCAGTACTTC. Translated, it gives CASSLGRQTQYF.

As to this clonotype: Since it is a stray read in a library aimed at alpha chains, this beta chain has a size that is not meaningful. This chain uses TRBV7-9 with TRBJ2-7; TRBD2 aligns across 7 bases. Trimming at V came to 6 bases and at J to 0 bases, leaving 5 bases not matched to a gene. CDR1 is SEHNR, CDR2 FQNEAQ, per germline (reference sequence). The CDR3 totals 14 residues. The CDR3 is CASRTGGDSYEQYF. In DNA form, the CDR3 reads TGTGCCAGCAGAACGGGGGGTGACTCCTACGAGCAGTACTTC.

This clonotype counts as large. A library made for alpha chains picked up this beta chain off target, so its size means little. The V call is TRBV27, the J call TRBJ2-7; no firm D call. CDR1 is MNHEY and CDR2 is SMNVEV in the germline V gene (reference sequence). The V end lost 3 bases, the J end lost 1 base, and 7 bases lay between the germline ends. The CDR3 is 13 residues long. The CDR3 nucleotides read TGTGCCAGCAGTTTGTGCCCATCCTACGAGCAGTACGTC. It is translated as CASSLCPSYEQYV.